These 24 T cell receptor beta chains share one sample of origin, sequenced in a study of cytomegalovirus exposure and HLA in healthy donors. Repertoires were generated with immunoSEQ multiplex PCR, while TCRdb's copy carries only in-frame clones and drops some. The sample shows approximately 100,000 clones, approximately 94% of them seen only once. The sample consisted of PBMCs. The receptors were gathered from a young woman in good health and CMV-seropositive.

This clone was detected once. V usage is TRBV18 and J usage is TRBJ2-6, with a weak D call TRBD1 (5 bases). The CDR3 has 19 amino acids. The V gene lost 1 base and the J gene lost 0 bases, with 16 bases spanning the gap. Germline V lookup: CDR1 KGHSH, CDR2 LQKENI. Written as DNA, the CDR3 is TGTGCCAGCTCACCACTGATTGGACAAGATCGCTCTGGGGCCAACGTCCTGACTTTC. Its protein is CASSPLIGQDRSGANVLTF.

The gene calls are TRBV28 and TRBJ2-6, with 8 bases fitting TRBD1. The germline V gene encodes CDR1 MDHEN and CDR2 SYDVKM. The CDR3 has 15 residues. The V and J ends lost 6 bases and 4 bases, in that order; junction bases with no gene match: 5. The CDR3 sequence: CASSRTGFGANVLTF. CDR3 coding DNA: TGTGCCAGCAGCCGGACAGGGTTCGGGGCCAACGTCCTGACTTTC. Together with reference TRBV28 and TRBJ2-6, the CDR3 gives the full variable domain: DVKVTQSSRYLVKRTGEKVFLECVQDMDHENMFWYRQDPGLGLRLIYFSYDVKMKEKGDIPEGYSVSREKKERFSLILESASTNQTSMYLCASSRTGFGANVLTFGAGSRLTVL.

CDR3 residues: CASSFGARTGAYQETQYF. Written as DNA, the CDR3 is TGTGCCAGCAGTTTTGGGGCCAGGACAGGGGCGTACCAAGAGACCCAGTACTTC. The V call is TRBV27, the J call TRBJ2-5, with 9 bases fitting TRBD1. This CDR3 region has 18 residues. The germline gives CDR1 MNHEY, CDR2 SMNVEV (reference sequence). With V trimmed by 3 bases and J by 0 bases, 11 bases remained unmatched.

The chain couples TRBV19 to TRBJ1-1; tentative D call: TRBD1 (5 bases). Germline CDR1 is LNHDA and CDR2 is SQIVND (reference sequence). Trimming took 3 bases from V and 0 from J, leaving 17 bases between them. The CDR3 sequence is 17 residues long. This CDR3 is CASSIVWWGELNTEAFF. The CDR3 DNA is TGTGCCAGTAGTATTGTGTGGTGGGGCGAGTTGAACACTGAAGCTTTCTTT. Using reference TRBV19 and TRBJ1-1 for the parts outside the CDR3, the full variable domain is DGGITQSPKYLFRKEGQNVTLSCEQNLNHDAMYWYRQDPGQGLRLIYYSQIVNDFQKGDIAEGYSVSREKKESFPLTVTSAQKNPTAFYLCASSIVWWGELNTEAFFGQGTRLTVV.

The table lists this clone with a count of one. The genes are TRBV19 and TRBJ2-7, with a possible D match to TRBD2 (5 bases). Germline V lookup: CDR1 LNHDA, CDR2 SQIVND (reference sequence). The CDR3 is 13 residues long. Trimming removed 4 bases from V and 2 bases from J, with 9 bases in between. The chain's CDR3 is CASSNREAYEQYF. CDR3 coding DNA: TGTGCCAGTAGTAACCGGGAAGCCTACGAGCAGTACTTC.

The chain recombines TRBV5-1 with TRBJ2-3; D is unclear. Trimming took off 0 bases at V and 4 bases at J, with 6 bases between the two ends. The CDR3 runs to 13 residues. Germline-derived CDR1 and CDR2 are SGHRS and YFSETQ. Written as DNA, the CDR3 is TGCGCCAGCAGCTTGGGGCGGTCAGATACGCAGTATTTT. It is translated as CASSLGRSDTQYF.

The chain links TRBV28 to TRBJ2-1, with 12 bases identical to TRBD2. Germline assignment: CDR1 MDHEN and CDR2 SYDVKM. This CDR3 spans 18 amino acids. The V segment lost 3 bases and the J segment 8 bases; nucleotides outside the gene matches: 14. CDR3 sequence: CASSFLRLAGVYSDEQFF. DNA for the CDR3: TGTGCCAGCAGTTTCTTGAGACTAGCGGGAGTGTATAGTGATGAGCAGTTCTTC.

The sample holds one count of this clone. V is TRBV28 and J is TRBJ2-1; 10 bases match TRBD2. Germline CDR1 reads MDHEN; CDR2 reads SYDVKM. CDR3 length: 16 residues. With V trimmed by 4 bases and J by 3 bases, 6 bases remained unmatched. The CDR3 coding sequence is TGTGCCAGCAGTTCTAGCGGGAGTGGGAGCTACAATGAGCAGTTCTTC. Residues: CASSSSGSGSYNEQFF.

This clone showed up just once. Here the CDR3 reads CASSPTGREQYF. The CDR3, as DNA: TGTGCCAGCAGTCCGACAGGGCGCGAGCAGTACTTC. The genes are TRBV2 and TRBJ2-7, with 7 bases lining up with TRBD1. This CDR3 has 12 residues. V gave up 5 bases and J gave up 6 bases; unmatched junction bases: 4. In germline, CDR1 is SNHLY, CDR2 FYNNEI.

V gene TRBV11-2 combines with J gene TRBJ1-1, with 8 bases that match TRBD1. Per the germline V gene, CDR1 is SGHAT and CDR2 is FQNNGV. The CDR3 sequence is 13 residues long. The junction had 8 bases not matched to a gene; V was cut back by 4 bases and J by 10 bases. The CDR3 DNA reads TGTGCCAGCAGCTACTCGGACAGGGCGAGAGCTTTCTTT. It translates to CASSYSDRARAFF. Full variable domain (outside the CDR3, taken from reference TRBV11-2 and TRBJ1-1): EAGVAQSPRYKIIEKRQSVAFWCNPISGHATLYWYQQILGQGPKLLIQFQNNGVVDDSQLPKDRFSAERLKGVDSTLKIQPAKLEDSAVYLCASSYSDRARAFFGQGTRLTVV.

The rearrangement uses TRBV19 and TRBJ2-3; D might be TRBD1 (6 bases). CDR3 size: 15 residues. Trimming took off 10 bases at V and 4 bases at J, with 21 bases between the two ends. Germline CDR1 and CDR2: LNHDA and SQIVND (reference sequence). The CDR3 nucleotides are TGTGCCACCGCGAACATACGGACAGAACCAGATACGCAGTATTTT. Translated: CATANIRTEPDTQYF.

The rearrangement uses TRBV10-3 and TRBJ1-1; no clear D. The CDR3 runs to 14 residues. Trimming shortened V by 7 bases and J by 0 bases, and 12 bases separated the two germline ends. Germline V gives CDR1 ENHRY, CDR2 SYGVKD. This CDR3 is CAITQDGLNTEAFF. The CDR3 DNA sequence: TGTGCCATCACCCAAGACGGGTTGAACACTGAAGCTTTCTTT.

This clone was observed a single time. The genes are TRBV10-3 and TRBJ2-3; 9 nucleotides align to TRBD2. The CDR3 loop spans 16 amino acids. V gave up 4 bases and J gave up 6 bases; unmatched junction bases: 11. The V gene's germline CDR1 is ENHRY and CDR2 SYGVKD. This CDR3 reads CAISAIPGLAADTQYF. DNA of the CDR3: TGTGCCATCAGTGCTATACCGGGACTAGCAGCCGATACGCAGTATTTT.

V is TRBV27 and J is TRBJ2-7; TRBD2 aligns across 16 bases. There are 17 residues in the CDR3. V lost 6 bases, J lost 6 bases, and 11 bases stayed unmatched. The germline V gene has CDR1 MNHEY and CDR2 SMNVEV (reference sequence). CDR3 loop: CASSRTGLAGGRGEQYF. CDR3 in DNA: TGTGCCAGCAGCCGAACGGGACTAGCGGGAGGGAGGGGCGAGCAGTACTTC.

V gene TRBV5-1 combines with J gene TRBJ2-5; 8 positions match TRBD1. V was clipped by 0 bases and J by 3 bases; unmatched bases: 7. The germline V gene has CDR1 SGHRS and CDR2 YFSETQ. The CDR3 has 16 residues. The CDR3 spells CASSLGQGKTKETQYF. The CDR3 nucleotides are TGCGCCAGCAGCTTGGGACAGGGGAAAACAAAAGAGACCCAGTACTTC. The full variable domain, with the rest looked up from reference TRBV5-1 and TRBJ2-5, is KAGVTQTPRYLIKTRGQQVTLSCSPISGHRSVSWYQQTPGQGLQFLFEYFSETQRNKGNFPGRFSGRQFSNSRSEMNVSTLELGDSALYLCASSLGQGKTKETQYFGPGTRLLVL.

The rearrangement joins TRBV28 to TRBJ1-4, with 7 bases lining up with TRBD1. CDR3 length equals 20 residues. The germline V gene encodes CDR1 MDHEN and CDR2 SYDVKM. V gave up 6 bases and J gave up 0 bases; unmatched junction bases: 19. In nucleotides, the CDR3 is TGTGCCAGCAGCCCCGACAGGGCTGGAAGGTGGAACCCAACTAATGAAAAACTGTTTTTT. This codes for CASSPDRAGRWNPTNEKLFF.

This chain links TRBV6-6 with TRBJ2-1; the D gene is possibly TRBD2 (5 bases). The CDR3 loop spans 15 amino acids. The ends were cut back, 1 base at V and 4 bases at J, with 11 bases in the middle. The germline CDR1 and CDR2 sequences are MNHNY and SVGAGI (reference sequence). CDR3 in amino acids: CASSYWDGGYNEQFF. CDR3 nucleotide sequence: TGTGCCAGCAGTTACTGGGATGGAGGTTACAATGAGCAGTTCTTC.

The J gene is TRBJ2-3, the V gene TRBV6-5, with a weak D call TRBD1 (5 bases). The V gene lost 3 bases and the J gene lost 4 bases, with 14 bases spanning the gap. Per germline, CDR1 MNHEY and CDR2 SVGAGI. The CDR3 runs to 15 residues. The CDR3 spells CASSYMVQGSDTQYF. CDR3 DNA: TGTGCCAGCAGTTATATGGTGCAGGGTTCAGATACGCAGTATTTT.

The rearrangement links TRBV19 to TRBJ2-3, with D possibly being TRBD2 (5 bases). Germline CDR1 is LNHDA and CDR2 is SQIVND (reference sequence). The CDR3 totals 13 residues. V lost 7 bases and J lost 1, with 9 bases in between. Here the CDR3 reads CASNQRRTDTQYF. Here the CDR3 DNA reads TGTGCCAGTAATCAGCGGCGCACAGATACGCAGTATTTT.

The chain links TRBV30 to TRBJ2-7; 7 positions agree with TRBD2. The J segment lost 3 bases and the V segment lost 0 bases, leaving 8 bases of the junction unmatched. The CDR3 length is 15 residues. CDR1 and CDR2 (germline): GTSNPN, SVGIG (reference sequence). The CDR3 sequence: CAWSVRGTKGYEQYF. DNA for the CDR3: TGTGCCTGGAGTGTACGGGGGACTAAAGGCTACGAGCAGTACTTC.

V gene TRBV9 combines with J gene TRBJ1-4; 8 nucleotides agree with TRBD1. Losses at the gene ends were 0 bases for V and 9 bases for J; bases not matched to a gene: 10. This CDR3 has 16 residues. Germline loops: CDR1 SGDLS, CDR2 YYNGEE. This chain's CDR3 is CASSVGLGQGGKKLFF. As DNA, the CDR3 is TGTGCCAGCAGCGTAGGTCTCGGACAGGGAGGGAAAAAACTGTTTTTT.

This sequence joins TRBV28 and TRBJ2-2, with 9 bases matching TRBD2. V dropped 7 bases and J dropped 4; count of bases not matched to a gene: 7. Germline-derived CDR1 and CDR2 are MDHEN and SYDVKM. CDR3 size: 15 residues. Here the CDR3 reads CASKRSGSGTGELFF. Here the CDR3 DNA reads TGTGCCAGCAAACGTAGCGGGAGTGGCACCGGGGAGCTGTTTTTT.

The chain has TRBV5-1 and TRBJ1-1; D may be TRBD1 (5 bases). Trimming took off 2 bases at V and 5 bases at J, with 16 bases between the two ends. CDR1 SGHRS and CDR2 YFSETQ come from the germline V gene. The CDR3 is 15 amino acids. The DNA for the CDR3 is TGCGCCAGCAGCTTAAGAAAGGGGAGGGATACTGAAGCTTTCTTT. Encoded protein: CASSLRKGRDTEAFF.

CDR3 DNA: TGCAGCGTTGCAGGGTTTTCTAGCGGGAGAGTCACAGATACGCAGTATTTT. Encoded protein: CSVAGFSSGRVTDTQYF. The chain is built from TRBV29-1 and TRBJ2-3, with TRBD2 matching 10 bases. Germline-derived CDR1 and CDR2 are SQVTM and ANQGSEA. CDR3 length equals 17 residues. V was pared by 4 bases and J by 2 bases, with 12 bases of the junction left unmatched.